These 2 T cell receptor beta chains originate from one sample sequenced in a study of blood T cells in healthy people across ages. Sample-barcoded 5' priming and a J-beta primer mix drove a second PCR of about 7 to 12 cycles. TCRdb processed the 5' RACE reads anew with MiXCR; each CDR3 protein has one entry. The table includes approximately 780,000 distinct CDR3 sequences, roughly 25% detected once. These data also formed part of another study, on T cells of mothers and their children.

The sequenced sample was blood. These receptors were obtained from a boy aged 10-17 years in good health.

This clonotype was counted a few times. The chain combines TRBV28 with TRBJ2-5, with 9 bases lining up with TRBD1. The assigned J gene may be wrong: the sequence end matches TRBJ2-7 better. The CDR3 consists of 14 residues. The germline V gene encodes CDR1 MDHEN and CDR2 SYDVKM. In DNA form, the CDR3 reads TGTGCCAGCAGTCCCCCGGGGACAGGGTTCGAGCAGTACTTC. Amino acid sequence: CASSPPGTGFEQYF.

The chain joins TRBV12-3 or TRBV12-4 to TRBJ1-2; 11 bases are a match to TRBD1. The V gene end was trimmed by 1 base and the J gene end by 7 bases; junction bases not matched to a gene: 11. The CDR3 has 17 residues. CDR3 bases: TGTGCCAGCAGTTTAGTCCCGGGACAGGGGGACAATGGTGGCTACACCTTC. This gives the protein CASSLVPGQGDNGGYTF.